This TCR beta chain was sequenced during a study of blood T cell repertoires in COVID-19. Study-wide context: Sites across the United States, Italy and Spain contributed samples from acute and convalescent COVID-19. PBMCs, B-cell-depleted T cells, or T cells were the source of the cDNA or gDNA that made up the material.

TCRdb's table, derived via immunoSEQ multiplex PCR, lists solely in-frame clones and lacks some. The table lists some 35,000 clones, about nine tenths of them singletons. The trim removed 5 bases at V and 0 bases at J, leaving 6 bases unmatched. Germline V CDR1 and CDR2: SSHAT, FNYEAQ (reference sequence). The CDR3 sequence is 16 residues long. The receptor was derived from a man between 65 and 85 years old with acute or convalescent COVID-19. Material: peripheral blood. This chain joins TRBV7-7 and TRBJ2-1; 8 positions agree with TRBD2. The CDR3 sequence is CASSTTSGSSYNEQFF. The CDR3 coding sequence is TGTGCCAGCAGCACAACTAGCGGAAGCTCCTACAATGAGCAGTTCTTC.